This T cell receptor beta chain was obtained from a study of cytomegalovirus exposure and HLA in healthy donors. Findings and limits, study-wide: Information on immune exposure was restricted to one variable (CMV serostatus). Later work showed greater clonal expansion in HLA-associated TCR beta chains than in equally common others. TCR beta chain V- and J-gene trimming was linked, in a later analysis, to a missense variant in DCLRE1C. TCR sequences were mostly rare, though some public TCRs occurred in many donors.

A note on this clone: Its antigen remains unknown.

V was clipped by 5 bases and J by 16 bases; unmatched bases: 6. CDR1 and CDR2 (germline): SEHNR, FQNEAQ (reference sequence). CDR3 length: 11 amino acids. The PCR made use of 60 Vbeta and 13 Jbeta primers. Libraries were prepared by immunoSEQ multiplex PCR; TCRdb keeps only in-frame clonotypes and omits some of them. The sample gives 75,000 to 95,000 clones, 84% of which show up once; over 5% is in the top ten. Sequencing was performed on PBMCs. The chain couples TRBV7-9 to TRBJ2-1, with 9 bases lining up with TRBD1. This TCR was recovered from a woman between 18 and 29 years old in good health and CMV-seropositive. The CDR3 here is CASSPGQGEFF. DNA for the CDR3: TGTGCCAGCAGCCCGGGACAGGGTGAATTCTTC.